Listed below are T cell receptor beta chains from one sample, sequenced in a study of shared clonotypes between healthy human individuals. Measured with immunoSEQ multiplex PCR; TCRdb has only the in-frame clones, and not every one. The data contain 1.4 million to 1.5 million clones, approximately 96% of them singletons. The sequencing sample was made of naive CD4+ T cells sorted from blood. The receptors stem from a man aged 30 to 39 in good health. The CDR3 runs from the conserved cysteine through the conserved F or W. A D gene is named only where the DNA matches it firmly. Rows may omit the clone size; those that give it use once, few, many or a size class.

clone_size	v_call	j_call	d_call	cdr3_aa	cdr3_nt
.	TRBV7-2	TRBJ2-7	.	CASSSGPGSQYEQYF	TGTGCCAGCAGCTCCGGACCGGGGTCACAGTACGAGCAGTACTTC
.	TRBV9	TRBJ2-1	TRBD2	CASSATPGLQPGLAGAEQFF	TGTGCCAGCAGCGCAACACCCGGATTACAACCGGGACTAGCGGGAGCTGAGCAGTTCTTC
.	TRBV11-2	TRBJ2-7	.	CASSSIKGSSYEQYF	TGTGCCAGCAGCTCGATAAAAGGGAGCTCCTACGAGCAGTACTTC
.	TRBV4-3	TRBJ2-1	TRBD2	CASSQGIMAGGYNEQFF	TGCGCCAGCAGCCAAGGTATCATGGCGGGGGGCTACAATGAGCAGTTCTTC
.	TRBV7-2	TRBJ2-3	TRBD2	CASSPAGGTDTQYF	TGTGCCAGCAGCCCGGCGGGGGGCACAGATACGCAGTATTTT
.	TRBV7-2	TRBJ2-2	.	CASSRTPNTGELFF	TGTGCCAGCAGTCGGACACCGAACACCGGGGAGCTGTTTTTT
.	TRBV6-5	TRBJ2-3	TRBD2	CASSQPGGPTDTQYF	TGTGCCAGCAGTCAACCGGGAGGCCCCACAGATACGCAGTATTTT
.	TRBV28	TRBJ2-7	TRBD1	CASTPGTVSSYEQYF	TGTGCCAGCACCCCTGGGACAGTGAGCTCCTACGAGCAGTACTTC
.	TRBV28	TRBJ1-5	TRBD1	CASSFLPGQGNNQPQHF	TGTGCCAGCAGTTTCCTTCCGGGACAGGGGAATAATCAGCCCCAGCATTTT
.	TRBV25-1	TRBJ2-1	.	CASSERRGGYNEQFF	TGTGCCAGCAGTGAACGGCGGGGTGGTTACAATGAGCAGTTCTTC
.	TRBV6-5	TRBJ2-1	.	CASSYSFSSGYNEQFF	TGTGCCAGCAGTTACTCGTTTAGCTCCGGATACAATGAGCAGTTCTTC
.	TRBV18	TRBJ2-7	.	CASSPGLDEQYF	TGTGCCAGCTCACCGGGACTCGACGAGCAGTACTTC
.	TRBV9	TRBJ2-1	TRBD2	CASSPPGLAANEQFF	TGTGCCAGCAGCCCTCCGGGACTAGCTGCTAATGAGCAGTTCTTC
.	TRBV5-6	TRBJ2-1	TRBD1	CASSWTDRAILGEQFF	TGTGCCAGCAGCTGGACGGACAGGGCGATATTAGGGGAGCAGTTCTTC
.	TRBV18	TRBJ1-1	.	CASSPSLGTTEAFF	TGTGCCAGCTCACCTTCTCTAGGGACCACTGAAGCTTTCTTT
.	TRBV6-5	TRBJ1-2	.	CASSRSSPTYGYTF	TGTGCCAGCAGCCGCTCGAGCCCTACCTATGGCTACACCTTC
.	TRBV15	TRBJ1-5	.	CATSRDLGVRGNQPQHF	TGTGCCACCAGCAGAGATCTGGGGGTGCGGGGCAATCAGCCCCAGCATTTT
.	TRBV18	TRBJ2-5	TRBD1	CASSRQGQETQYF	TGTGCCAGCTCCCGACAGGGTCAAGAGACCCAGTACTTC
once	TRBV5-1	TRBJ1-1	.	CASSPTGFTMNTEAFF	TGCGCCAGCAGCCCGACGGGGTTCACAATGAACACCGAAGCTTTCTTT
.	TRBV5-5	TRBJ2-6	TRBD1	CASSSTGIRANVLTF	TGTGCCAGCAGCTCGACAGGGATAAGGGCCAACGTCCTGACTTTC
.	TRBV28	TRBJ2-2	.	CASLRGALTGELFF	TGTGCCAGCCTTCGGGGGGCCCTCACCGGGGAGCTGTTTTTT
once	TRBV18	TRBJ2-1	.	CASSPPGGNEQFF	TGTGCCAGCTCACCACCGGGGGGCAATGAGCAGTTCTTC
.	TRBV4-3	TRBJ2-7	.	CASSQEGANSEQYF	TGCGCCAGCAGCCAAGAAGGGGCGAATAGCGAGCAGTACTTC
.	TRBV20-1	TRBJ2-7	.	CSAGDSYEQYF	TGCAGTGCAGGGGACTCCTACGAGCAGTACTTC
.	TRBV27	TRBJ2-1	TRBD2	CASSRTSGRASSYNEQFF	TGTGCCAGCAGCCGGACTAGCGGGAGGGCTAGCTCCTACAATGAGCAGTTCTTC
.	TRBV7-9	TRBJ2-7	TRBD1	CASSSLRDRVDEQYF	TGTGCCAGCAGCTCGCTGCGGGACAGGGTCGATGAGCAGTACTTC
.	TRBV9	TRBJ2-7	TRBD1	CASSVETGGWGEQYF	TGTGCCAGCAGCGTAGAGACAGGGGGCTGGGGCGAGCAGTACTTC
.	TRBV6-6	TRBJ2-7	TRBD2	CASSPSGRRQYEQYF	TGTGCCAGCAGTCCTAGCGGGAGACGCCAGTACGAGCAGTACTTC
.	TRBV7-9	TRBJ2-3	TRBD2	CASSLVSLRESQLNTQYF	TGTGCCAGCAGCTTAGTCTCATTGCGGGAGTCCCAACTAAATACGCAGTATTTT
.	TRBV5-1	TRBJ2-5	.	CASSLDRSPQETQYF	TGCGCCAGCAGCTTGGACCGCTCTCCGCAAGAGACCCAGTACTTC
.	TRBV7-7	TRBJ2-7	.	CASSLGGGGSYEQYF	TGTGCTAGCAGCTTAGGAGGTGGGGGATCCTACGAGCAGTACTTC
.	TRBV18	TRBJ2-3	TRBD1	CASSHRDSQGRADTQYF	TGTGCCAGCTCACACCGGGACAGCCAGGGCAGGGCAGATACGCAGTATTTT